This entry concerns a single TCR beta chain. Its antigen is not identified. The sample originates from a study of cytomegalovirus exposure and HLA in healthy donors. Across the whole study: A prior study identified approximately 110 million unique TCR beta sequences from roughly 180 million T cells. Findings and limits, study-wide: Rarity held for most TCR sequences, but there were some public TCRs that occurred in many donors. In a later analysis, TCR beta V- and J-gene trimming showed a link to a missense DCLRE1C variant.

It was with 60 Vbeta and 13 Jbeta primers that the PCR ran. Repertoires were generated with immunoSEQ multiplex PCR, while TCRdb's copy carries only in-frame clones and drops some. The data contain under 250,000 clones, just under 80% of them singletons. The germline V and J ends were trimmed by 7 bases and 5 bases, with 18 bases remaining between them. Germline CDR1 SQVTM, CDR2 ANQGSEA. This CDR3 has 13 residues. Sequenced input: PBMCs. The J gene is TRBJ2-7, the V gene TRBV29-1; maybe TRBD2 (5 bases). The sequence was collected from a boy between 5 and 17 years old in good health and CMV-seronegative. The CDR3 nucleotides are TGCAGCGCCGACGAGGGAATTGGGAACGAGCAGTACTTC. Amino acids: CSADEGIGNEQYF.